This T cell receptor beta chain was found in a study of graft-versus-host responses after intestinal transplantation. Study overall: As for transplant type, recipients had multivisceral, liver-intestinal, or isolated intestinal grafts. Following induction with anti-thymocyte globulin, all recipients were given tacrolimus and steroids for approximately three years. Study conclusions and caveats: Recipient marrow held GvH clones, some first seen in ileum or blood. When patients had graft-donor T cell macrochimerism, their allografts held high graft-versus-host to host-versus-graft clonal ratios.

The CDR3 length is 14 residues. The germline gives CDR1 LNHDA, CDR2 SQIVND (reference sequence). The V segment lost 4 bases and the J segment 3 bases; nucleotides outside the gene matches: 5. Labeling with CFSE marked about 200,000 responder cells, which were plated with about 200,000 irradiated, violet-dye-labeled stimulator cells. In its sample, this clone was seen a few times. This specimen includes other DNA sequences encoding the same CDR3. Produced via immunoSEQ multiplex PCR; TCRdb's table is partial and in-frame only. Of about 8,900 clones listed, 25% to 30% are singletons. The receptor was isolated from a human patient who was an organ donor for intestinal transplantation. The sequencing here drew on alloreactive CD8+ T cells from a mixed lymphocyte reaction culture, taken before transplantation. The subset was: CFSE-low proliferating T cells sorted from roughly 6-day pre-transplant mixed lymphocyte reaction (GvH or HvG direction). The V and J genes are TRBV19 and TRBJ2-7, with 8 bases that match TRBD1. The CDR3, as DNA: TGTGCCAGTAGTACAGGGACAGGAGGCTACGAGCAGTACTTC. It codes for CASSTGTGGYEQYF.